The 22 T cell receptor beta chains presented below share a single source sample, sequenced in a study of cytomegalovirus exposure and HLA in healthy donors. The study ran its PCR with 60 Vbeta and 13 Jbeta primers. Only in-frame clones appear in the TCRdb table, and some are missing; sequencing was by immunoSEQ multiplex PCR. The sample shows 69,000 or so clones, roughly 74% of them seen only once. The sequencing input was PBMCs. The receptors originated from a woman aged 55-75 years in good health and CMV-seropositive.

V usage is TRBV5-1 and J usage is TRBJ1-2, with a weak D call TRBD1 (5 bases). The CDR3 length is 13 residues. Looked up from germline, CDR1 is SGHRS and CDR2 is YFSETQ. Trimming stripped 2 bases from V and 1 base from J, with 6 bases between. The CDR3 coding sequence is TGCGCCAGCAGCTTTCAGGGTAACTATGGCTACACCTTC. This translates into CASSFQGNYGYTF.

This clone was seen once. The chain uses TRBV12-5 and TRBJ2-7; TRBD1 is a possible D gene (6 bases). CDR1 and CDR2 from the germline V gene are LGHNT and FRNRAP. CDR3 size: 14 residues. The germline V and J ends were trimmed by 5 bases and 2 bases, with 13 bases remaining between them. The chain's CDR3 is CASGPPGHAYEQYF. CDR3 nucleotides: TGTGCTAGTGGTCCTCCGGGACACGCCTACGAGCAGTACTTC.

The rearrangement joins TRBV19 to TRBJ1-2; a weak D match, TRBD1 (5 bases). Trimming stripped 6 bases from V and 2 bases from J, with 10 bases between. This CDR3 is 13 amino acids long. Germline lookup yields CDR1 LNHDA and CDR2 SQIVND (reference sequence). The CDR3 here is CASSPQENYGYTF. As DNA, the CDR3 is TGTGCCAGTAGCCCACAGGAAAACTATGGCTACACCTTC.

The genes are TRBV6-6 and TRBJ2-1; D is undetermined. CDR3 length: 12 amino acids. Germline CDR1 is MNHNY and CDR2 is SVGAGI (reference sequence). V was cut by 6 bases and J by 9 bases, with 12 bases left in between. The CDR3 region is CASRNVEAEQFF. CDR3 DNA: TGTGCCAGCAGAAACGTAGAAGCTGAGCAGTTCTTC.

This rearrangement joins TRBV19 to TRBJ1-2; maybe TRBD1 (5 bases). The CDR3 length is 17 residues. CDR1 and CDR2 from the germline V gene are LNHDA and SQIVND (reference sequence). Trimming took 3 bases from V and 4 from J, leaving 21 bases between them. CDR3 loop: CASSIGTAGGKVYGYTF. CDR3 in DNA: TGTGCCAGTAGTATTGGCACTGCCGGGGGAAAGGTCTATGGCTACACCTTC.

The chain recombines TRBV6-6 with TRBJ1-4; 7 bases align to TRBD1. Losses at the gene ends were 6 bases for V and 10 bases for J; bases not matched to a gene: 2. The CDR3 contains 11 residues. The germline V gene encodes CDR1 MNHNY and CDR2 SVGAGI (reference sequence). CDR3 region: CASSQGGKLFF. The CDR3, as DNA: TGTGCCAGCAGCCAGGGGGGAAAACTGTTTTTT.

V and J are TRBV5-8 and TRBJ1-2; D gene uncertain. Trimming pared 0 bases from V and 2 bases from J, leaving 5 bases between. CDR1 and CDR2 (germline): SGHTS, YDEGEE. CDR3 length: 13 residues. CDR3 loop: CASSLGGNYGYTF. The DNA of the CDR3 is TGTGCCAGCAGCTTGGGAGGGAACTATGGCTACACCTTC.

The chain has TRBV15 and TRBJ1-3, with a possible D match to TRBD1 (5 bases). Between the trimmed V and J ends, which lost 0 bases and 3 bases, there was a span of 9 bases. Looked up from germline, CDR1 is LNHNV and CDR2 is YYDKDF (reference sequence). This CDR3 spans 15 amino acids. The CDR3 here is CATSRDSTVGNTIYF. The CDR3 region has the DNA TGTGCCACCAGCAGAGATTCGACAGTTGGAAACACCATATATTTT.

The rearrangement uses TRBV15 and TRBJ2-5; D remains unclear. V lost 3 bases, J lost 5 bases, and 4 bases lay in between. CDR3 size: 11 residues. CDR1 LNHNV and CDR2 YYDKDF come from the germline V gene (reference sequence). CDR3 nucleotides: TGTGCCACCAGCAGCCAGGAGACCCAGTACTTC. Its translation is CATSSQETQYF.

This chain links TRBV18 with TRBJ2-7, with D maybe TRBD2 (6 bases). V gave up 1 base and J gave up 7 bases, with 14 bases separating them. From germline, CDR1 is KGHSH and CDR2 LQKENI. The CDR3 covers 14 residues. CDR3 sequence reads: CASSPRGTDSEQYF. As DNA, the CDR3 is TGTGCCAGCTCACCACGCGGGACTGACTCGGAGCAGTACTTC.

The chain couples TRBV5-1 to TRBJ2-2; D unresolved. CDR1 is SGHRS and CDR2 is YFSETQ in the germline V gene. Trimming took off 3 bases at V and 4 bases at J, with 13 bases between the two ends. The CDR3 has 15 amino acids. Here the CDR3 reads CASSSRNFVTGELFF. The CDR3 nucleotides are TGCGCCAGCAGCTCCCGAAACTTCGTCACCGGGGAGCTGTTTTTT.

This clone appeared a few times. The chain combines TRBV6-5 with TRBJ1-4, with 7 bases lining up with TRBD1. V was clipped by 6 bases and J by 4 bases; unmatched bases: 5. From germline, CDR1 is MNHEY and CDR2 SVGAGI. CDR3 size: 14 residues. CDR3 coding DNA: TGTGCCAGCAGGATGGGACAGCGTAATGAAAAACTGTTTTTT. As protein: CASRMGQRNEKLFF.

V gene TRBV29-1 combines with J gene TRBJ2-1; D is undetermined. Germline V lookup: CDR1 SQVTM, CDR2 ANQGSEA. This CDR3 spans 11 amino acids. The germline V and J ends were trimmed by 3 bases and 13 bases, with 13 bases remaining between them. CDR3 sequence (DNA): TGCAGCGTTGAGATGGCAGTACAACAGTTCTTC. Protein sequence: CSVEMAVQQFF.

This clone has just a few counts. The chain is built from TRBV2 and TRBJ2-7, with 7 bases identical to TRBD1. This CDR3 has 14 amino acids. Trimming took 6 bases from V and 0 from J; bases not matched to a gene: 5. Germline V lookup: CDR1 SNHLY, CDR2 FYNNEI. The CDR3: CASRETGSSYEQYF. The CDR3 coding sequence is TGTGCCAGCAGGGAGACAGGGAGCTCCTACGAGCAGTACTTC.

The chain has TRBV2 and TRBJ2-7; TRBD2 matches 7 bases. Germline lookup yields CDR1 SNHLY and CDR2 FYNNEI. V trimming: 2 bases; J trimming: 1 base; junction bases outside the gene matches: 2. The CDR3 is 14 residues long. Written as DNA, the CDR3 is TGTGCCAGCAGTGAATCGGGACTATCCTACGAGCAGTACTTC. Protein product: CASSESGLSYEQYF.

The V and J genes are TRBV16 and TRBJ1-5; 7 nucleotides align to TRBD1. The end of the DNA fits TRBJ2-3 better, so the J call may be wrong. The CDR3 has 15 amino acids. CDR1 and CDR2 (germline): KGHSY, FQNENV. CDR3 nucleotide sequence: TGTGCCAGCAGTACAGGGGCTACTGGCAATCAGCCCCAGTATTTT. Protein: CASSTGATGNQPQYF.

The CDR3 DNA follows: TGTGCCAGCAGTGAAGCGCTTCGAGGGTCCCGCTCCTACAATGAGCAGTTCTTC. Amino acids: CASSEALRGSRSYNEQFF. The chain joins TRBV6-1 to TRBJ2-1, with D maybe TRBD2 (5 bases). Germline CDR1 MNHNS, CDR2 SASEGT. The CDR3 is made up of 18 amino acids. The V and J ends lost 0 bases and 0 bases respectively, with 15 bases between them.

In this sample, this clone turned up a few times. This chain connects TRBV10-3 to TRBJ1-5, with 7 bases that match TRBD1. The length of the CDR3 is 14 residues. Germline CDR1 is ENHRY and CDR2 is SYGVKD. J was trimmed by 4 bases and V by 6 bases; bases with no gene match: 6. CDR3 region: CAIRGTEKNQPQHF. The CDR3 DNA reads TGTGCCATCAGGGGGACAGAAAAAAATCAGCCCCAGCATTTT.

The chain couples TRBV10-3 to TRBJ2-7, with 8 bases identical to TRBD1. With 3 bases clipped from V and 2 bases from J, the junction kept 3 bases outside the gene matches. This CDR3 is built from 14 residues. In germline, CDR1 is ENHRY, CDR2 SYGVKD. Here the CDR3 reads CAISDMTGAYEQYF. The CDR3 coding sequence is TGTGCCATCAGTGATATGACAGGGGCCTACGAGCAGTACTTC.

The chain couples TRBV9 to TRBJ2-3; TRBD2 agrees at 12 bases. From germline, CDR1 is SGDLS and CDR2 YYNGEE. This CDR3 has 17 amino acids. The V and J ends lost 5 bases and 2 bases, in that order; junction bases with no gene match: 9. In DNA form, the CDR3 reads TGTGCCAGCAGTAAGGCTAGCGGGAGGGCCCCCACAGATACGCAGTATTTT. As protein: CASSKASGRAPTDTQYF.

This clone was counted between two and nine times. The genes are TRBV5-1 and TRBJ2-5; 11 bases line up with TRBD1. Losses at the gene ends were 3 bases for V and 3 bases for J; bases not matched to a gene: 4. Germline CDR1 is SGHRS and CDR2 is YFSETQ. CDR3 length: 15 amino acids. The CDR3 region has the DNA TGCGCCAGCAGCTCCGGGACAGGGGGTAAAGAGACCCAGTACTTC. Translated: CASSSGTGGKETQYF.

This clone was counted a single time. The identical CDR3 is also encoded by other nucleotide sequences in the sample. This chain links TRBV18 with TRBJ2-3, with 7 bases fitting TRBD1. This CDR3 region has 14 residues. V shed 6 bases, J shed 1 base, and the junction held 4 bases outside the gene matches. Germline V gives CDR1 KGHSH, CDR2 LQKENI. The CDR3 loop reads CASSPTGGTDTQYF. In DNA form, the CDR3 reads TGTGCCAGCTCTCCTACAGGGGGCACAGATACGCAGTATTTT.